The rows below give T cell receptor beta chains drawn from one sample of a study of cytomegalovirus exposure and HLA in healthy donors. Data came from immunoSEQ multiplex PCR; TCRdb stores just in-frame clones and leaves some out. The sample records roughly 250,000 clones, 80% being singletons. Sequencing was done on a sample of PBMCs. Receptors were obtained from a girl aged 2-10 years in good health and CMV-seronegative. Both conserved end residues are part of each CDR3. Fields, in order: clone size, J gene, D gene, V gene, CDR3 DNA, CDR3 protein. D genes are given only for firm matches. A row's size may be missing; if present it is once, few, many or a size class.

. | TRBJ2-1 | TRBD2 | TRBV7-9 | TGTGCCAGCAGCCGAGGGACTACCTCCTACAATGAGCAGTTCTTC | CASSRGTTSYNEQFF
. | TRBJ2-7 | . | TRBV6-5 | TGTGCCAGCAGTTACGTGGCAGGGCCCGGGCCCTACGAGCAGTACTTC | CASSYVAGPGPYEQYF
. | TRBJ2-5 | . | TRBV9 | TGTGCCAGCAGCGTAGCTGGGACTTCCCAAGAGACCCAGTACTTC | CASSVAGTSQETQYF
. | TRBJ2-1 | TRBD1 | TRBV28 | TGTGCCAGCAGTTTAGGGACAGGGAACGATGAGCAGTTCTTC | CASSLGTGNDEQFF
. | TRBJ2-3 | . | TRBV28 | TGTGCCAGCAGTCATCGGGAGCGGTCTGTGCCAGATACGCAGTATTTT | CASSHRERSVPDTQYF
. | TRBJ1-5 | . | TRBV27 | TGTGCCAGCAGTTTACAGTATACAGGCTTTAGCAATCAGCCCCAGCATTTT | CASSLQYTGFSNQPQHF
. | TRBJ2-3 | TRBD2 | TRBV27 | TGTGCCAGCAGTTTAGAACCCTGGGGGAGGGGCACAGATACGCAGTATTTT | CASSLEPWGRGTDTQYF
. | TRBJ1-5 | . | TRBV30 | TGTGCCTGGAGTGTACGGAGCAATCAGCCCCAGCATTTT | CAWSVRSNQPQHF
. | TRBJ1-5 | TRBD1 | TRBV4-1 | TGCGCCAGCAGCCAAGTGGAGGACAGGCATAGCAATCAGCCCCAGCATTTT | CASSQVEDRHSNQPQHF
. | TRBJ1-1 | . | TRBV30 | TGTGCCTGGAATGGTTTAGGGGTCCCGGTGGCTGAAGCTTTCTTT | CAWNGLGVPVAEAFF
. | TRBJ1-1 | . | TRBV9 | TGTGCCAGCAGCGTATCAGGGACTGAAGCTTTCTTT | CASSVSGTEAFF
. | TRBJ2-6 | TRBD2 | TRBV4-1 | TGCGCCAGCAGCCAACTCGGACTAGCACCTGGGGCCAACGTCCTGACTTTC | CASSQLGLAPGANVLTF
. | TRBJ2-5 | TRBD2 | TRBV4-1 | TGCGCCAGCAGCCAATACCCGCTAGCGGGGGGATCAATTACTCAAGAGACCCAGTACTTC | CASSQYPLAGGSITQETQYF
few | TRBJ1-3 | . | TRBV19 | TGTGCCAGTAGTAACGGACATCCCGTCTCTGGAAACACCATATATTTT | CASSNGHPVSGNTIYF
. | TRBJ1-1 | TRBD1 | TRBV2 | TGTGCCAGCACCCAACCGACAGGGGTATCTGAAGCTTTCTTT | CASTQPTGVSEAFF
. | TRBJ2-7 | . | TRBV30 | TGTGCCTGGAGTTTAGGACAGACCTACGAGCAGTACTTC | CAWSLGQTYEQYF
. | TRBJ2-7 | TRBD2 | TRBV6-5 | TGTGCCAGCAGTTTAACTAGCGGGAGTTACGAGCAGTACTTC | CASSLTSGSYEQYF
once | TRBJ2-1 | TRBD2 | TRBV2 | TGTGCCAGCAGCCGGAACCCGACTAGCGGGATAGGGTCCTACAATGAGCAGTTCTTC | CASSRNPTSGIGSYNEQFF
. | TRBJ1-5 | . | TRBV13 | TGTGCCAGCAGTTTCAGGGGCTCCAATCAGCCCCAGCATTTT | CASSFRGSNQPQHF
. | TRBJ2-2 | . | TRBV6-5 | TGTGCCAGCAGTTACGGTCGGGTAACCGGGGAGCTGTTTTTT | CASSYGRVTGELFF
. | TRBJ2-6 | . | TRBV19 | TGTGCCAGTAGTATAGGGGGAGATGGGGCCAACGTCCTGACTTTC | CASSIGGDGANVLTF
. | TRBJ1-4 | . | TRBV7-2 | TGTGCCAGCAGCTTGTCCGCAACTAATGAAAAACTGTTTTTT | CASSLSATNEKLFF
. | TRBJ2-3 | TRBD1 | TRBV4-2 | TGTGCCAGCAGCCCTCCGGGACAGGGAACAGATACGCAGTATTTT | CASSPPGQGTDTQYF
. | TRBJ1-1 | . | TRBV4-1 | TGCGCCAGCAGCCAGGGCCGGTTCAGGGGAAAATCCGGCGGTGAAGCTTTCTTT | CASSQGRFRGKSGGEAFF
. | TRBJ2-6 | TRBD1 | TRBV11-3 | TGTGCCAGCAGCCCGGGACAGGGAAGCTCTGGGGCCAACGTCCTGACTTTC | CASSPGQGSSGANVLTF
. | TRBJ2-1 | TRBD2 | TRBV28 | TGTGCCAGCAGTTTGCGCCTAGCGGGAGATGAGCAGTTCTTC | CASSLRLAGDEQFF
. | TRBJ2-7 | TRBD2 | TRBV29-1 | TGCAGCGTGAAGGGGACTAGCGGGATCGAGCAGTACTTC | CSVKGTSGIEQYF
. | TRBJ1-1 | . | TRBV11-2 | TGTGCCAGCAGCTCGAAGTCTAGAAACACTGAAGCTTTCTTT | CASSSKSRNTEAFF
. | TRBJ2-5 | TRBD2 | TRBV28 | TGTGCCAGCAGTAGTTCCGGGACTAGCGGGAGTTACTATTGGGAGCAGTACTTC | CASSSSGTSGSYYWEQYF
. | TRBJ1-4 | TRBD1 | TRBV9 | TGTGCCAGCAGCGTGCGGATCGGGACAGGGGATGAAAAACTGTTTTTT | CASSVRIGTGDEKLFF
. | TRBJ2-2 | TRBD2 | TRBV19 | TGTGCCAGTAGTATCCTAACTAGCGGGGGTTCGAACGGGGAGCTGTTTTTT | CASSILTSGGSNGELFF
few | TRBJ1-2 | TRBD1 | TRBV28 | TGTGCCAGCAGTCCCGACAGGGGATATGGCTACACCTTC | CASSPDRGYGYTF
. | TRBJ1-1 | TRBD1 | TRBV6-1 | TGTGCCAGCATCCTCTTGACAGGGGGTGAAGCTTTCTTT | CASILLTGGEAFF
few | TRBJ1-5 | . | TRBV19 | TGTGCCAGTAGTATTTTTACGGACTATCAGCCCCAGCATTTT | CASSIFTDYQPQHF
. | TRBJ1-1 | . | TRBV6-5 | TGTGCCAGCAGCTCCCCAGTGAACACTGAAGCTTTCTTT | CASSSPVNTEAFF
. | TRBJ2-6 | . | TRBV30 | TGTGCCTGGAGTGTCGGTACAGGGAGCTCTGGGGCCAACGTCCTGACTTTC | CAWSVGTGSSGANVLTF
. | TRBJ1-4 | TRBD1 | TRBV7-6 | TGTGCCAGCAGCGAGTTCGGGACAGGGTATGAAAAACTGTTTTTT | CASSEFGTGYEKLFF
. | TRBJ2-7 | TRBD1 | TRBV25-1 | TGTGCCAGCAGTGAATTGGGAGGACAGGGACGGTACGAGCAGTACTTC | CASSELGGQGRYEQYF
. | TRBJ1-5 | TRBD1 | TRBV6-1 | TGTGCCAGCAGTGACAGGACAGGGGGCTACAGCAATCAGCCCCAGCATTTT | CASSDRTGGYSNQPQHF
. | TRBJ2-7 | TRBD1 | TRBV7-8 | TGTGCCAGCAGCTTAGAAGGGACAGGTAGCTCCTACGAGCAGTACTTC | CASSLEGTGSSYEQYF
. | TRBJ2-7 | . | TRBV5-1 | TGCGCCAGCAGCTTGGCCAACAGTATAAGAATGGACGAGCAGTACTTC | CASSLANSIRMDEQYF
. | TRBJ1-5 | TRBD1 | TRBV7-7 | TGTGCCAGCAGCCTCCGGGACAGTGAACAGCCCCAGCATTTT | CASSLRDSEQPQHF
. | TRBJ2-1 | . | TRBV11-2 | TGTGCCAGCAGCTTAAGGGGGGGAATAGATGAGCAGTTCTTC | CASSLRGGIDEQFF
. | TRBJ1-5 | . | TRBV7-9 | TGTTCCAGCAGCTCCCACAACTCGGGTAGCAATCAGCCCCAGCATTTT | CSSSSHNSGSNQPQHF
once | TRBJ2-7 | . | TRBV12-2 | TGTGCAAGTCGCTTAGGCCGGGACACCCTAAACTACGAGCAGTACTTC | CASRLGRDTLNYEQYF
. | TRBJ1-5 | . | TRBV28 | TGTGCCAGCAGTTTTCGCGACAGGTGGGATCAGCCCCAGCATTTT | CASSFRDRWDQPQHF
once | TRBJ2-3 | TRBD2 | TRBV9 | TGTGCCAGCAGCGTTTCTAGCGGGCCCAGAGATACGCAGTATTTT | CASSVSSGPRDTQYF
once | TRBJ2-7 | TRBD1 | TRBV15 | TGTGCCACCAGCCCTTCCGGGACAGACACCTACGAGCAGTACTTC | CATSPSGTDTYEQYF
. | TRBJ1-5 | . | TRBV27 | TGTGCCAGCGGAGATAGCAATCAGCCCCAGCATTTT | CASGDSNQPQHF
. | TRBJ2-1 | . | TRBV19 | TGTGCCAGTAGTATCAGGGCCTACAATGAGCAGTTCTTC | CASSIRAYNEQFF
. | TRBJ2-7 | . | TRBV28 | TGTGCCAGCAGTCTTGGGGACACCGATGCCTACGAGCAGTACTTC | CASSLGDTDAYEQYF
once | TRBJ1-5 | . | TRBV6-1 | TGTGCCAGCAGCTTCAGTGGGAGCAGCAATCAGCCCCAGCATTTT | CASSFSGSSNQPQHF
. | TRBJ1-2 | TRBD1 | TRBV30 | TGTGCCTGGGGGACAGGGGATGGCTACACCTTC | CAWGTGDGYTF
. | TRBJ1-6 | TRBD1 | TRBV13 | TGTGCCAGCAGCAAGGGACAGGGGAATTCACCCCTCCACTTT | CASSKGQGNSPLHF
. | TRBJ1-1 | . | TRBV18 | TGTGCCAGCTCACTACAGGCCGTGGATACTGAAGCTTTCTTT | CASSLQAVDTEAFF
. | TRBJ2-3 | . | TRBV6-6 | TGTGCCAGCAAGAACGGGGAGGACACAGATACGCAGTATTTT | CASKNGEDTDTQYF
. | TRBJ1-2 | TRBD1 | TRBV5-1 | TGCGCCAGCAGCCTAGACAGGGTCTATGGCTACACCTTC | CASSLDRVYGYTF
. | TRBJ2-1 | TRBD2 | TRBV29-1 | TGCAGCGGGGGGGAGGGGAACTCCTACAATGAGCAGTTCTTC | CSGGEGNSYNEQFF
. | TRBJ1-6 | TRBD1 | TRBV27 | TGTGCCAGCAGAACGACCTCAGGGACAGATAATTCACCCCTCCACTTT | CASRTTSGTDNSPLHF